This T cell receptor (beta chain) stems from a study of identical twins. Study-wide points: Findings came from cross-sectional statistics, without long-term follow-up of donors. In cord blood, abundant beta clonotypes had fewer insertions; memory showed no trend.

A word on this clonotype: What it binds is not known.

All of the donors were Caucasians in good health. The authors used template switching to add a universal primer site and gave cDNA unique molecular identifiers. Via MiXCR, TCRdb re-called the 5' RACE reads, giving one row per CDR3 protein. The sample has 450,000 or so distinct CDR3 sequences; approximately 15% are singletons. CDR3 length: 14 amino acids. Germline-derived CDR1 and CDR2 are DFQATT and SNEGSKA (reference sequence). V gave up 3 bases and J gave up 2 bases; unmatched junction bases: 6. This sample was also put to use in a study of yellow fever vaccine responses in identical twins.

The genes are TRBV20-1 and TRBJ2-5; 7 positions agree with TRBD2. This clonotype was obtained from a woman between 18 and 30 years old in good health. Sequenced: CD4+ T cells sorted from blood. CDR3 nucleotides: TGCAGTGCTAGGCGAGCGGGGTTACAAGAGACCCAGTACTTC. It encodes CSARRAGLQETQYF.